This TCR beta chain appears in the sequencing data of a study of response to subunit inactivated influenza vaccine. Germline CDR1 DFQATT, CDR2 SNEGSKA (reference sequence). CDR3 length: 16 residues. The V and J ends lost 3 bases and 7 bases, in that order; junction bases with no gene match: 12. Details on this clonotype: The antigen remains unidentified.

TCRdb reprocessed the RT-PCR reads with MiXCR, giving one entry per CDR3 protein. Of about 780,000 distinct CDR3 sequences listed, 15% to 20% were seen once; the top ten hold about 11%. Study-wide results and caveats: It was the authors' suggestion that each seasonal influenza vaccination recruits few new T cells.

Here the sequenced sample was PBMCs from blood, taken 5 to 6 days after vaccination. V is TRBV20-1 and J is TRBJ2-5; TRBD2 aligns across 12 bases. The TCR sequence derives from a man in his fifties or sixties who received an inactivated influenza vaccine. The CDR3 spells CSARLAGGLLRGTQYF. For the CDR3, the DNA is TGCAGTGCTAGGCTAGCGGGAGGGCTTTTGCGGGGGACCCAGTACTTC.